This TCR beta chain emerged from a study of blood T cell repertoires in COVID-19. Profiling relied on immunoSEQ multiplex PCR, and the TCRdb table lists in-frame clones only, not all of them. The sample carries a few hundred thousand clones, 80% to 95% recorded once. Germline CDR1 and CDR2: SQVTM and ANQGSEA. Trimming took off 4 bases at V and 0 bases at J, with 15 bases between the two ends. CDR3 length: 15 residues. Sequencing was performed on PBMCs or T cells enriched from blood (not recorded which). V usage is TRBV29-1 and J usage is TRBJ1-1; D is unresolved. This clonotype originated in a woman aged 40 to 50 who had been exposed to COVID-19. CDR3 DNA sequence: TGCAGCGTTGTGCGTCTAGGCTTCATGAACACTGAAGCTTTCTTT. Translation: CSVVRLGFMNTEAFF.